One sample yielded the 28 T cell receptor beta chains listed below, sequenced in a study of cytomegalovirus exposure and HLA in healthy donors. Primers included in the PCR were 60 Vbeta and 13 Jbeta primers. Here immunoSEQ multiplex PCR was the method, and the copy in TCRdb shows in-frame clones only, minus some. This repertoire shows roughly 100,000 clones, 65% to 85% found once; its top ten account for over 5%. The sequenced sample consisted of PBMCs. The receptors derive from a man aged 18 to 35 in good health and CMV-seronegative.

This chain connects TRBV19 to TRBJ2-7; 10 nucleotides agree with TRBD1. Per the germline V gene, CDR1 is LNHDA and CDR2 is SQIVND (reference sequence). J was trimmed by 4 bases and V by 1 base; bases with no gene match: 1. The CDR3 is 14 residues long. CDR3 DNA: TGTGCCAGTAGTATAGCGGACAGGGGGTACGAGCAGTACTTC. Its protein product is CASSIADRGYEQYF. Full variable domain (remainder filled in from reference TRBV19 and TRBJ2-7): DGGITQSPKYLFRKEGQNVTLSCEQNLNHDAMYWYRQDPGQGLRLIYYSQIVNDFQKGDIAEGYSVSREKKESFPLTVTSAQKNPTAFYLCASSIADRGYEQYFGPGTRLTVT.

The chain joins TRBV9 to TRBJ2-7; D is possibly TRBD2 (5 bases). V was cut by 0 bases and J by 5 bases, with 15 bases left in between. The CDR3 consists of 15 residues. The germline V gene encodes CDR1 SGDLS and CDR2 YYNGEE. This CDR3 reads CASSVGRGMNNEQYF. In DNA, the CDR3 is TGTGCCAGCAGCGTAGGAAGAGGGATGAATAACGAGCAGTACTTC.

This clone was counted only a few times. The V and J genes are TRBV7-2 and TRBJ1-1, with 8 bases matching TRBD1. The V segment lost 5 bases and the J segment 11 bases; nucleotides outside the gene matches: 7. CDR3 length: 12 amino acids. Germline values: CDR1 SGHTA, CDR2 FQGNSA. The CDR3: CASSQGQVNAFF. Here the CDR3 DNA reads TGTGCCAGCAGCCAGGGACAGGTGAACGCTTTCTTT.

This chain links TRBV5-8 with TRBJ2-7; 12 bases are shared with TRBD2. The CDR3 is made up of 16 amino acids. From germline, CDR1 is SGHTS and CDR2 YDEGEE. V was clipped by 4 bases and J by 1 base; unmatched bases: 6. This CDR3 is CASSAGLAGWSYEQYF. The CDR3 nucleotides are TGTGCCAGCAGCGCAGGACTAGCGGGATGGTCCTACGAGCAGTACTTC.

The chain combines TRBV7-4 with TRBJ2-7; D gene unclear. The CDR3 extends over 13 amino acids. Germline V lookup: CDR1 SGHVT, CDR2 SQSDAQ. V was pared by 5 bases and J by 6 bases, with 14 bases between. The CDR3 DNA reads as TGTGCCAGCAGCCCATTGCGAGAGTCCGAGCAGTACTTC. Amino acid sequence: CASSPLRESEQYF.

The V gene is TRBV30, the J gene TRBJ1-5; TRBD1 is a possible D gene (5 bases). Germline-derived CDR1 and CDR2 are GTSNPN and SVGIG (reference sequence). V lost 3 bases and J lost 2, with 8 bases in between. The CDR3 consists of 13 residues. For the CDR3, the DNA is TGTGCCTGGAGCATAGGGGGCAATCAGCCCCAGCATTTT. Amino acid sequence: CAWSIGGNQPQHF.

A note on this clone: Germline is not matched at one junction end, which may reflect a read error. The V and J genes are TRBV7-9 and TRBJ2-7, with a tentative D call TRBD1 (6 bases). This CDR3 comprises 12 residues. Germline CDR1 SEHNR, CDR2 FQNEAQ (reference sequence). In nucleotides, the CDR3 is TGTTCCAGCACAAGACAGGCCTACGAGCAGTACTTC. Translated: CSSTRQAYEQYF.

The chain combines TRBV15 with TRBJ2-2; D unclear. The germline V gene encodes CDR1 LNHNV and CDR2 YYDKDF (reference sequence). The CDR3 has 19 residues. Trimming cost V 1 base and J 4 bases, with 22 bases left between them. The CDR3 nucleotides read TGTGCCACCAGCAGAGGCCGACTCCCTTCCGTAATGGTCACCGGGGAGCTGTTTTTT. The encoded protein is CATSRGRLPSVMVTGELFF.

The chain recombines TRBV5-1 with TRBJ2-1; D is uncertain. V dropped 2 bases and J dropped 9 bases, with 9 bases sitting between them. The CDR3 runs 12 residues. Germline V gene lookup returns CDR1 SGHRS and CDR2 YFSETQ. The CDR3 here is CASSFPGTEQFF. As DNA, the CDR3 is TGCGCCAGCAGCTTTCCAGGCACTGAGCAGTTCTTC.

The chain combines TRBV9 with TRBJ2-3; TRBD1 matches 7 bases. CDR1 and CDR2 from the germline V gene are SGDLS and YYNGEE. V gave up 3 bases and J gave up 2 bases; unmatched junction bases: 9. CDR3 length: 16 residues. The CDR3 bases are TGTGCCAGCAGCGAGGGGGCAGGGGGTTCCACAGATACGCAGTATTTT. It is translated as CASSEGAGGSTDTQYF. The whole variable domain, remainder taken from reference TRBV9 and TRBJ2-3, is DSGVTQTPKHLITATGQRVTLRCSPRSGDLSVYWYQQSLDQGLQFLIQYYNGEERAKGNILERFSAQQFPDLHSELNLSSLELGDSALYFCASSEGAGGSTDTQYFGPGTRLTVL.

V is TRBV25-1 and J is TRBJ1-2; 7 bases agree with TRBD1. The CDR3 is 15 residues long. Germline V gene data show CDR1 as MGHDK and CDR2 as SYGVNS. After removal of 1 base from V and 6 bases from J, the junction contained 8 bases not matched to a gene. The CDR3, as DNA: TGTGCCAGCAGTGAATCCGGGACAGTGGGTCATGGCTACACCTTC. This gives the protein CASSESGTVGHGYTF.

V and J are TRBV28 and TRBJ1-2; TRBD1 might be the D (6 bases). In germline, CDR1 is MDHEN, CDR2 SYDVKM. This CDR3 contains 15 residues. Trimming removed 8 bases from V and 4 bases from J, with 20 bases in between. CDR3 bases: TGTGCCAGCTACACGGGCGGGGGCTCTGGCTATGGCTACACCTTC. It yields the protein CASYTGGGSGYGYTF.

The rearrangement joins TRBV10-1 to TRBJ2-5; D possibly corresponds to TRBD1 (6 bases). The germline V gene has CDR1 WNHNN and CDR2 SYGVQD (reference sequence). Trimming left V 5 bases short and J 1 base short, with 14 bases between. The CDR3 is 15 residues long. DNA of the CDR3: TGCGCCAGCAGTAGAGGGGGACGAGGCCAAGAGACCCAGTACTTC. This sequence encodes CASSRGGRGQETQYF.

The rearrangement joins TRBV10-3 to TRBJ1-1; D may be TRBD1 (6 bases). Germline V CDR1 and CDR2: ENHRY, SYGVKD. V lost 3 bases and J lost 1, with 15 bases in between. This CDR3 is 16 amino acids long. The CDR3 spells CAISEQGTKANTEAFF. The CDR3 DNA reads TGTGCCATCAGTGAACAAGGGACAAAGGCGAACACTGAAGCTTTCTTT.

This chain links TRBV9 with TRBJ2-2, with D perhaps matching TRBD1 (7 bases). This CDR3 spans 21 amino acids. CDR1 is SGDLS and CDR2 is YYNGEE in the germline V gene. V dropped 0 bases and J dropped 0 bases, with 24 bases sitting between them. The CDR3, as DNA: TGTGCCAGCAGCGTAGTAGGGGGCGGGACGAACTTCCACGCGAACACCGGGGAGCTGTTTTTT. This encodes CASSVVGGGTNFHANTGELFF.

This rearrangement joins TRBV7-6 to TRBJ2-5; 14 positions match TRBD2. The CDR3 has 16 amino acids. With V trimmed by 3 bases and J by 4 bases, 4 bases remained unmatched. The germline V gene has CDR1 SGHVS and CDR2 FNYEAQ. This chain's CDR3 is CASSFPGLAGGETQYF. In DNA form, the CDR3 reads TGTGCCAGCAGCTTCCCTGGACTAGCGGGAGGAGAGACCCAGTACTTC.

CDR3: CASSSFGGELFF. The CDR3 nucleotides are TGTGCCAGCAGCTCCTTCGGCGGGGAGCTGTTTTTT. The chain carries TRBV7-9 and TRBJ2-2; no clear D. Trimming pared 4 bases from V and 7 bases from J, leaving 7 bases between. Germline V gives CDR1 SEHNR, CDR2 FQNEAQ (reference sequence). This CDR3 is built from 12 residues. Combining the CDR3 with reference TRBV7-9 and TRBJ2-2 gives the whole variable domain DTGVSQNPRHKITKRGQNVTFRCDPISEHNRLYWYRQTLGQGPEFLTYFQNEAQLEKSRLLSDRFSAERPKGSFSTLEIQRTEQGDSAMYLCASSSFGGELFFGEGSRLTVL.

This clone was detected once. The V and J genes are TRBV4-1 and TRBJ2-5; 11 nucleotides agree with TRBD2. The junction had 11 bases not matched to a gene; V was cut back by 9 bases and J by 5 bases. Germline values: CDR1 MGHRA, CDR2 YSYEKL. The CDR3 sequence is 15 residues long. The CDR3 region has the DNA TGCGCCAGTCAATATACTAGCGGGAGATTGGAGACCCAGTACTTC. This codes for CASQYTSGRLETQYF.

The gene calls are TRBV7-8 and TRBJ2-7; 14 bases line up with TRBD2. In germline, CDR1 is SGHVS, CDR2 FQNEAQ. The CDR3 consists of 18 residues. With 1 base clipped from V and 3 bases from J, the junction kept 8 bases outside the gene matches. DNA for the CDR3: TGTGCCAGCAGCTTAGGAGAGGGAGGACTAGCGGGAGGCTACGAGCAGTACTTC. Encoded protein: CASSLGEGGLAGGYEQYF.

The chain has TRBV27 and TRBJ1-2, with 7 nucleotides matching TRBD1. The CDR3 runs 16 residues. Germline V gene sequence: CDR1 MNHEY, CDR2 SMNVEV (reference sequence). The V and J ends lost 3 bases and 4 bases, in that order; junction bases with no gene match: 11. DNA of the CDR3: TGTGCCAGCAGTTTGCAAGGGGGACAGCGAGGCTATGGCTACACCTTC. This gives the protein CASSLQGGQRGYGYTF.

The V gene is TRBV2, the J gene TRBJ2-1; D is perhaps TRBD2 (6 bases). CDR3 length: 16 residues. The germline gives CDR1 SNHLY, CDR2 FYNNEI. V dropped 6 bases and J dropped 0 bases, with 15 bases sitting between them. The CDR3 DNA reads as TGTGCCAGCAGGGCCTTAGCAGCGGGCTCCTACAATGAGCAGTTCTTC. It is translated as CASRALAAGSYNEQFF.

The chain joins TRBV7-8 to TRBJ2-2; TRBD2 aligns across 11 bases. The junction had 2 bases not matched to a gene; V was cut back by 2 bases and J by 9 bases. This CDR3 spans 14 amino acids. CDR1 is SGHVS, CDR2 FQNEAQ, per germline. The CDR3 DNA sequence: TGTGCCAGCAGCTTAACTAGCGGGAGTAGGGAGCTGTTTTTT. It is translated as CASSLTSGSRELFF.

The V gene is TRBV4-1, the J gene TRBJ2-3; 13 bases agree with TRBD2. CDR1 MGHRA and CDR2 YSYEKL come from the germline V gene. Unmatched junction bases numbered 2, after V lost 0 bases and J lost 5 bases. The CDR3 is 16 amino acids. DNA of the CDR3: TGCGCCAGCAGCCAAGATGGACTAGCGGGGGAAGATACGCAGTATTTT. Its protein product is CASSQDGLAGEDTQYF.

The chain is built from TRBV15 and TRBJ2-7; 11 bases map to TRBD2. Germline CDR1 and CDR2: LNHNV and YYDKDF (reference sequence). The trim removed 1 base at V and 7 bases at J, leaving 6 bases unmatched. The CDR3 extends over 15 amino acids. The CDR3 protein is CATSRASTSGSEQYF. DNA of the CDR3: TGTGCCACCAGCAGAGCCTCTACTAGCGGGAGTGAGCAGTACTTC. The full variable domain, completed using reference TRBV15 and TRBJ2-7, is DAMVIQNPRYQVTQFGKPVTLSCSQTLNHNVMYWYQQKSSQAPKLLFHYYDKDFNNEADTPDNFQSRRPNTSFCFLDIRSPGLGDTAMYLCATSRASTSGSEQYFGPGTRLTVT.

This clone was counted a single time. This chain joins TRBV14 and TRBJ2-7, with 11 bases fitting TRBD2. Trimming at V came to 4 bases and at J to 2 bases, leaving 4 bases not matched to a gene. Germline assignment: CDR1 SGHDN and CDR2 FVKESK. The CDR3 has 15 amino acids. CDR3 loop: CASSPELAGAYEQYF. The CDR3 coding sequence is TGTGCCAGCAGCCCTGAACTAGCGGGAGCCTACGAGCAGTACTTC.

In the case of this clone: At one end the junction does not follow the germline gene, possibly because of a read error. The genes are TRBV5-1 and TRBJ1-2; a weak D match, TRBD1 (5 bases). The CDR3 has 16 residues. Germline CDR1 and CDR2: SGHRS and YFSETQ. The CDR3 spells CASSLDGSEGDYGYTF. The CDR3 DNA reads TGTGCCAGCAGCTTGGACGGGTCAGAAGGGGACTATGGCTACACCTTC.

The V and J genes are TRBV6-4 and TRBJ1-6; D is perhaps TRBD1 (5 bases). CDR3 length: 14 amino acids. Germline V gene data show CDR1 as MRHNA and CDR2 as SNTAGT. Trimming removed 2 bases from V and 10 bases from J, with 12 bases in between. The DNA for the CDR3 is TGTGCCAGCAGTGACGGGGCCCCCAGCTCACCCCTCCACTTT. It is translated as CASSDGAPSSPLHF.

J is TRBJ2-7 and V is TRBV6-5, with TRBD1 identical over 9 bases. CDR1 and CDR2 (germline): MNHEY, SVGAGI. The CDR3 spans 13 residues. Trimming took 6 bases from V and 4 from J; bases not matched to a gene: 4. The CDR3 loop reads CASSYRGLYEQYF. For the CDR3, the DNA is TGTGCCAGCAGCTACAGGGGGCTGTACGAGCAGTACTTC.